These 30 T cell receptor beta chains originate from one sample sequenced in a study of human T cells and chemical hapten exposure (dated by TCRdb to the early 2020s). What the time point label conveys for this sample: patch test 3, about 24 weeks after DPC sensitization. Explained via the paper, the treatment or condition label denotes: therapeutic diphenylcyclopropenone sensitization with weekly scalp DPC. The library was made by RACE. The listed sequencing device is NextSeq 500. The raw public reads went through TCRdb reprocessing: fastp at Q25, MiXCR clone calling, in-frame beta chains kept. Under each unique CDR3 protein, matching rows form one entry showing the most common genes and DNA. The sample records about 160,000 distinct CDR3 sequences, 28% of which are singletons. The ten largest account for around 2.3% of the sample. The sample was whole blood, taken in connection with sensitization to the hapten diphenylcyclopropenone (DPC). These receptor sequences come from a woman aged 18-29 years with alopecia areata. Some clones in this sample may be carry-over from other donors' samples.

V and J are TRBV15 and TRBJ2-3, with 7 positions matching TRBD2. This CDR3 has 17 residues. Germline values: CDR1 LNHNV, CDR2 YYDKDF (reference sequence). Unmatched junction bases numbered 8, after V lost 2 bases and J lost 0 bases. CDR3 nucleotide sequence: TGTGCCACCAGCAGATTCCCTCTAGCGGATAGCACAGATACGCAGTATTTT. It yields the protein CATSRFPLADSTDTQYF.

The V and J genes are TRBV5-1 and TRBJ2-5, with D possibly TRBD1 on 6 matching bases. CDR1 and CDR2 (germline): SGHRS, YFSETQ. Trimming cost V 0 bases and J 2 bases, with 11 bases left between them. The CDR3 consists of 15 residues. The CDR3: CASSLAAQGQETQYF. Here the CDR3 DNA reads TGCGCCAGCAGCTTGGCAGCTCAGGGGCAAGAGACCCAGTACTTC.

V is TRBV20-1 and J is TRBJ1-2, with 9 bases identical to TRBD1. Germline lookup yields CDR1 DFQATT and CDR2 SNEGSKA (reference sequence). Trimming took 0 bases from V and 6 from J; bases not matched to a gene: 2. The CDR3 is 13 residues long. The CDR3 nucleotides are TGCAGTGCTAGAGATAGGGACAGGGATGGCTACACCTTC. This translates into CSARDRDRDGYTF.

This clonotype was detected only a few times. V usage is TRBV6-2 or TRBV6-3 and J usage is TRBJ2-7; a possible D gene is TRBD1 (6 bases). Germline CDR1 is MNHEY and CDR2 is SVGEGT. This CDR3 has 12 residues. V was pared by 8 bases and J by 2 bases, with 10 bases between. As DNA, the CDR3 is TGTGCCAGCGGGGACAAAACCTACGAGCAGTACTTC. Protein: CASGDKTYEQYF.

The rearrangement uses TRBV12-3 or TRBV12-4 and TRBJ1-2; 8 bases line up with TRBD1. V was clipped by 6 bases and J by 8 bases; unmatched bases: 8. The length of the CDR3 is 13 residues. CDR3 residues: CASSLDRVLGYTF. The CDR3 DNA is TGTGCCAGCAGCCTGGACAGGGTGTTGGGCTACACCTTC.

This clonotype was observed a few times. This sequence joins TRBV7-2 and TRBJ1-2; D is perhaps TRBD1 (6 bases). The CDR3 contains 16 residues. The germline CDR1 and CDR2 sequences are SGHTA and FQGNSA. Trimming took 1 base from V and 2 from J, leaving 14 bases between them. This CDR3 is CASSLVGAPVNYGYTF. CDR3 nucleotide sequence: TGTGCCAGCAGCTTAGTGGGGGCCCCAGTCAACTATGGCTACACCTTC.

The chain employs TRBV24-1 and TRBJ2-2, with D possibly TRBD1 on 6 matching bases. The CDR3 length is 13 residues. V was shortened by 7 bases and J by 4 bases, with 9 bases between the two germline ends. Germline V gene sequence: CDR1 KGHDR, CDR2 SFDVKD. CDR3 region: CATSRTVTGELFF. In nucleotides, the CDR3 is TGTGCCACCAGCCGGACAGTCACCGGGGAGCTGTTTTTT.

V gene TRBV4-1 combines with J gene TRBJ2-3, with a weak D call TRBD2 (6 bases). Looked up from germline, CDR1 is MGHRA and CDR2 is YSYEKL. The V and J ends lost 5 bases and 0 bases respectively, with 18 bases between them. There are 17 residues in the CDR3. CDR3 in DNA: TGCGCCAGCAGCGAAGTCGGGAGTAGGCTAAGCACAGATACGCAGTATTTT. This codes for CASSEVGSRLSTDTQYF.

This clonotype was detected a few times. The V gene is TRBV29-1, the J gene TRBJ2-7; D is unclear. Germline assignment: CDR1 SQVTM and CDR2 ANQGSEA. The CDR3 is made up of 13 amino acids. Trimming shortened V by 2 bases and J by 2 bases, and 10 bases separated the two germline ends. The CDR3 here is CSVELDGPYEQYF. CDR3 bases: TGCAGCGTTGAATTGGACGGACCCTACGAGCAGTACTTC.

The rearrangement joins TRBV4-1 to TRBJ1-4; no clear D gene. The CDR3 has 13 residues. The ends were cut back, 1 base at V and 11 bases at J, with 11 bases in the middle. Germline CDR1 is MGHRA and CDR2 is YSYEKL. The CDR3 nucleotides are TGCGCCAGCAGCCAAGTTACGGCAGTTAAACTGTTTTTT. It encodes CASSQVTAVKLFF.

The table lists this clonotype with many counts. The chain links TRBV29-1 to TRBJ2-1; D perhaps matches TRBD2 (6 bases). In germline, CDR1 is SQVTM, CDR2 ANQGSEA. The CDR3 has 16 residues. Trimming cost V 3 bases and J 0 bases, with 15 bases left between them. DNA for the CDR3: TGCAGCGTTGAGGGCCGGCGGACTAACTCCTACAATGAGCAGTTCTTC. Translating it yields CSVEGRRTNSYNEQFF.

The chain combines TRBV7-2 with TRBJ1-4; possible D gene TRBD1, 6 bases. V gave up 6 bases and J gave up 3 bases, with 14 bases separating them. This CDR3 comprises 15 residues. CDR1 SGHTA and CDR2 FQGNSA come from the germline V gene. The CDR3 sequence: CASSSSTGSNEKLFF. The CDR3 nucleotides read TGTGCCAGCAGTTCTTCAACAGGGTCTAATGAAAAACTGTTTTTT. Based on the CDR3 plus reference TRBV7-2 and TRBJ1-4, the full variable domain is GAGVSQSPSNKVTEKGKDVELRCDPISGHTALYWYRQSLGQGLEFLIYFQGNSAPDKSGLPSDRFSAERTGGSVSTLTIQRTQQEDSAVYLCASSSSTGSNEKLFFGSGTQLSVL.

This clonotype was counted between two and nine times. V gene TRBV9 combines with J gene TRBJ1-1, with D unclear. Trimming removed 0 bases from V and 0 bases from J, with 12 bases in between. Germline values: CDR1 SGDLS, CDR2 YYNGEE. The CDR3 spans 16 residues. Written as DNA, the CDR3 is TGTGCCAGCAGCGTAGGGGGAGGGCAGATGAACACTGAAGCTTTCTTT. It yields the protein CASSVGGGQMNTEAFF.

This clonotype has just a few counts. This chain links TRBV18 with TRBJ1-3, with D maybe TRBD1 (5 bases). The V gene lost 2 bases and the J gene lost 2 bases, with 13 bases spanning the gap. The CDR3 extends over 16 amino acids. Germline values: CDR1 KGHSH, CDR2 LQKENI. CDR3 in amino acids: CASSPIRGEAGNTIYF. CDR3 nucleotides: TGTGCCAGCTCACCAATAAGGGGAGAAGCTGGAAACACCATATATTTT.

The chain employs TRBV29-1 and TRBJ1-2, with D possibly matching TRBD1 (5 bases). V lost 2 bases, J lost 5 bases, and 12 bases lay in between. Germline V gives CDR1 SQVTM, CDR2 ANQGSEA. This CDR3 has 13 amino acids. CDR3 sequence: CSVEPRGEYGYTF. The CDR3 DNA reads TGCAGCGTTGAACCCCGAGGGGAGTATGGCTACACCTTC.

This clonotype showed up just a few times. This chain links TRBV29-1 with TRBJ1-1, with D perhaps matching TRBD1 (6 bases). The V and J ends lost 7 bases and 5 bases respectively, with 17 bases between them. The CDR3 sequence is 13 residues long. The V gene's germline CDR1 is SQVTM and CDR2 ANQGSEA. In DNA form, the CDR3 reads TGCAGCGCGACAACCGGGGGCTGGACTGAAGCTTTCTTT. It specifies CSATTGGWTEAFF.

This clonotype has a handful of counts. The genes are TRBV5-1 and TRBJ2-1, with D tentatively TRBD2 (5 bases). V was shortened by 5 bases and J by 5 bases, with 17 bases between the two germline ends. The CDR3 runs 15 residues. Germline V lookup: CDR1 SGHRS, CDR2 YFSETQ. In DNA form, the CDR3 reads TGCGCCAGCAGTCCCCGGGAAAGGGCCCACAATGAGCAGTTCTTC. This gives the protein CASSPRERAHNEQFF.

This clonotype was detected only a few times. This chain uses TRBV29-1 with TRBJ1-1; no clear D. V dropped 4 bases and J dropped 3 bases, with 3 bases sitting between them. This CDR3 has 10 amino acids. In germline, CDR1 is SQVTM, CDR2 ANQGSEA. This CDR3 is CSVVDTEAFF. The CDR3 nucleotides read TGCAGCGTTGTGGACACTGAAGCTTTCTTT.

The chain couples TRBV7-2 to TRBJ2-7; the D gene is possibly TRBD1 (7 bases). The CDR3 is made up of 14 amino acids. In germline, CDR1 is SGHTA, CDR2 FQGNSA. V was cut by 4 bases and J by 4 bases, with 14 bases left in between. CDR3 coding DNA: TGTGCCAGCAGCTCCTCGGCAGGGGGGTACGAGCAGTACTTC. Translating it yields CASSSSAGGYEQYF. The whole variable domain, remainder taken from reference TRBV7-2 and TRBJ2-7, is GAGVSQSPSNKVTEKGKDVELRCDPISGHTALYWYRQSLGQGLEFLIYFQGNSAPDKSGLPSDRFSAERTGGSVSTLTIQRTQQEDSAVYLCASSSSAGGYEQYFGPGTRLTVT.

In this sample, this clonotype turned up a few times. V usage is TRBV4-2 and J usage is TRBJ2-5; TRBD2 agrees at 15 bases. CDR1 LGHNA and CDR2 YNFKEQ come from the germline V gene. This CDR3 is built from 17 residues. Trimming cost V 2 bases and J 5 bases; bases outside gene matches: 6. The CDR3, as DNA: TGTGCCAGCAGCCAAAGCGGACTAGCGGGGGGGCAGGAGACCCAGTACTTC. It encodes CASSQSGLAGGQETQYF.

The chain recombines TRBV25-1 with TRBJ2-1; the match to TRBD1 covers 10 bases. Germline V lookup: CDR1 MGHDK, CDR2 SYGVNS. J lost 7 bases, V lost 1 base, and 10 bases had no gene match. This CDR3 has 17 residues. The CDR3 DNA reads as TGTGCCAGCAGTGAATCAAACCGGGACAGGGGTAGTAATGAGCAGTTCTTC. This gives the protein CASSESNRDRGSNEQFF.

The chain links TRBV18 to TRBJ1-1, with D perhaps TRBD1 (5 bases). CDR1 is KGHSH and CDR2 is LQKENI in the germline V gene. V dropped 4 bases and J dropped 4 bases, with 10 bases sitting between them. This CDR3 has 13 amino acids. CDR3 nucleotides: TGTGCCAGCTCACTATCAGGGACCACTGAAGCTTTCTTT. This sequence encodes CASSLSGTTEAFF.

This clonotype was seen a handful of times. J is TRBJ2-5 and V is TRBV5-1; D unclear. Trimming cost V 0 bases and J 2 bases, with 5 bases left between them. Germline CDR1 SGHRS, CDR2 YFSETQ. The length of the CDR3 is 13 residues. CDR3 residues: CASSLDPQETQYF. CDR3 coding DNA: TGCGCCAGCAGCTTGGACCCACAAGAGACCCAGTACTTC.

In its sample, this clonotype was seen a few times. This chain connects TRBV20-1 to TRBJ2-6, with D unresolved. The CDR3 consists of 19 residues. CDR1 and CDR2 from the germline V gene are DFQATT and SNEGSKA (reference sequence). V was clipped by 0 bases and J by 0 bases, with 18 bases between them. The CDR3 loop reads CSARDLLRAFGSGANVLTF. CDR3 sequence (DNA): TGCAGTGCTAGAGATCTATTACGGGCTTTTGGCTCTGGGGCCAACGTCCTGACTTTC.

This chain uses TRBV5-1 with TRBJ2-3; no reliable D call. From germline, CDR1 is SGHRS and CDR2 YFSETQ. The CDR3 is 15 amino acids. Trimming took off 0 bases at V and 0 bases at J, with 8 bases between the two ends. CDR3 residues: CASSLAMSSTDTQYF. The CDR3 DNA sequence: TGCGCCAGCAGCTTGGCTATGTCTAGCACAGATACGCAGTATTTT.

The gene calls are TRBV25-1 and TRBJ1-5; no reliable D call. CDR1 and CDR2 (germline): MGHDK, SYGVNS. The germline V and J ends were trimmed by 4 bases and 6 bases, with 13 bases remaining between them. The length of the CDR3 is 14 residues. CDR3 sequence: CASSGVGMGQPQHF. The CDR3 DNA sequence: TGTGCCAGCAGTGGTGTGGGGATGGGTCAGCCCCAGCATTTT.

This chain joins TRBV6-1 and TRBJ2-3; possible D gene TRBD1, 6 bases. The ends were cut back, 2 bases at V and 7 bases at J, with 13 bases in the middle. The germline gives CDR1 MNHNS, CDR2 SASEGT. CDR3 length: 14 amino acids. The CDR3 loop reads CASSERLRGYTQYF. The CDR3 nucleotides are TGTGCCAGCAGTGAACGTCTCAGGGGATATACGCAGTATTTT.

This clonotype has only a few counts. The rearrangement uses TRBV6-2 or TRBV6-3 and TRBJ2-7; TRBD1 aligns across 7 bases. Trimming removed 4 bases from V and 0 bases from J; junction bases left unmatched: 6. Germline V gives CDR1 MNHEY, CDR2 SVGEGT. The CDR3 loop spans 15 amino acids. In DNA form, the CDR3 reads TGTGCCAGCAGTTCCACCGGGACAGCCTCCTACGAGCAGTACTTC. The encoded protein is CASSSTGTASYEQYF.

CDR3 bases: TGCGCCAGCAGCCAAGCGTATGCCGGGACAGCCGACGGGGGCTACACCTTC. Protein product: CASSQAYAGTADGGYTF. The chain carries TRBV4-3 and TRBJ1-2; 7 bases map to TRBD1. The CDR3 is 17 amino acids. Germline V gene sequence: CDR1 LGHNA, CDR2 YSLEER. The trim removed 1 base at V and 8 bases at J, leaving 16 bases unmatched.

V gene TRBV20-1 combines with J gene TRBJ2-5; the D gene is possibly TRBD1 (5 bases). V was cut by 6 bases and J by 4 bases, with 15 bases left in between. This CDR3 is 13 amino acids long. Germline V CDR1 and CDR2: DFQATT, SNEGSKA (reference sequence). CDR3 loop: CSAREPAAETQYF. The CDR3 nucleotides are TGCAGTGCCAGGGAACCAGCCGCAGAGACCCAGTACTTC.